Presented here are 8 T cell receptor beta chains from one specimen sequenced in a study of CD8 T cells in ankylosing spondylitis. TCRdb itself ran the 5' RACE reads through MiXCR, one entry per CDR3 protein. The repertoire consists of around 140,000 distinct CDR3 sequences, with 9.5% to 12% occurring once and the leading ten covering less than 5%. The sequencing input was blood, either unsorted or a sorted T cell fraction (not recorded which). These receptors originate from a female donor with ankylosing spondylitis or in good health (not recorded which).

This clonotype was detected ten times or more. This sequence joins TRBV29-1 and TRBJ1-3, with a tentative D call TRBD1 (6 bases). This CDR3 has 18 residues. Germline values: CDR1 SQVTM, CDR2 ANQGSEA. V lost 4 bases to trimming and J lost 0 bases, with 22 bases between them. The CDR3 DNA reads TGCAGCGTTGCCGGTGGACAGCGTGTTCCTAGCTCTGGAAACACCATATATTTT. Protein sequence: CSVAGGQRVPSSGNTIYF.

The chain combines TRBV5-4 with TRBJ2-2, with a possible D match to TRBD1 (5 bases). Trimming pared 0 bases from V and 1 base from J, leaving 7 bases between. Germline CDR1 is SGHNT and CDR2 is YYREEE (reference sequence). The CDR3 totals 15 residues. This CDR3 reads CASSLGQRNTGELFF. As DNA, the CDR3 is TGTGCCAGCAGCTTGGGACAGAGGAACACCGGGGAGCTGTTTTTT.

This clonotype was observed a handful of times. Here the CDR3 reads CASSLVGDGYTEAFF. For the CDR3, the DNA is TGCGCCAGCAGCCTGGTCGGGGATGGATACACTGAAGCTTTCTTT. This chain links TRBV5-1 with TRBJ1-1; D not resolved. Germline V gene lookup returns CDR1 SGHRS and CDR2 YFSETQ. CDR3 length equals 15 residues. The germline V and J ends were trimmed by 4 bases and 3 bases, with 16 bases remaining between them.

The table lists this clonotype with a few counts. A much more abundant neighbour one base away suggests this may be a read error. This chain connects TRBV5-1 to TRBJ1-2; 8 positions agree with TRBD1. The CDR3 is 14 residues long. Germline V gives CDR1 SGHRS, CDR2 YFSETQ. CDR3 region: CASSPKATGDGYPF. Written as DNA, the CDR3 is TGCGCCAGCAGTCCAAAGGCGACAGGGGATGGCTACCCCTTC. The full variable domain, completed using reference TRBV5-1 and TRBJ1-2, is KAGVTQTPRYLIKTRGQQVTLSCSPISGHRSVSWYQQTPGQGLQFLFEYFSETQRNKGNFPGRFSGRQFSNSRSEMNVSTLELGDSALYLCASSPKATGDGYPFGSGTRLTVV.

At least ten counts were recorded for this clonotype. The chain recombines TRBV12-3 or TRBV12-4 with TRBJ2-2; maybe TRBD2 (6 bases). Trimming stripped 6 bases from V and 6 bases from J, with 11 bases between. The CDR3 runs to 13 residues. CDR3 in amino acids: CASRNRESGELFF. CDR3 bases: TGTGCCAGCAGGAATCGGGAGTCCGGGGAGCTGTTTTTT.

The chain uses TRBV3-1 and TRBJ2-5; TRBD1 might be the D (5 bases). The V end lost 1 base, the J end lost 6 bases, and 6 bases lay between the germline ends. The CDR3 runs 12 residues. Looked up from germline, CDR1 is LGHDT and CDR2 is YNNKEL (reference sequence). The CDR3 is CASSQVGQTQYF. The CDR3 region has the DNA TGTGCCAGCAGCCAAGTGGGGCAGACCCAGTACTTC.

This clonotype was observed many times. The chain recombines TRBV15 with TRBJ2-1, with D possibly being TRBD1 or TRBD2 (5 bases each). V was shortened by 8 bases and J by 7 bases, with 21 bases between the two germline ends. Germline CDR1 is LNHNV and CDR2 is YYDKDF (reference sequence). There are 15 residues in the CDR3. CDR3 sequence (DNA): TGTGCCACCCGACCCCTAGGGGAGTCGAGTAATGAGCAGTTCTTC. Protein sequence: CATRPLGESSNEQFF.

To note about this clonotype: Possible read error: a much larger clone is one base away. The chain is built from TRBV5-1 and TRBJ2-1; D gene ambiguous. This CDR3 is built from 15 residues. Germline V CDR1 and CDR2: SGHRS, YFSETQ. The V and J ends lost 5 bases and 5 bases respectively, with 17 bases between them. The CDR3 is CASRLFGLTDNEQFF. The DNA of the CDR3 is TGCGCCAGCAGATTATTCGGGCTTACCGACAATGAGCAGTTCTTC.